This T cell receptor beta chain is drawn from a study of blood T cell repertoires in COVID-19. Some clones are missing from TCRdb's copy, which holds only in-frame ones; the method was immunoSEQ multiplex PCR. The repertoire holds 150,000 to 200,000 clones, with 75% to 90% as singletons. V lost 1 base to trimming and J lost 7 bases, with 14 bases between them. Per the germline V gene, CDR1 is SGHRS and CDR2 is YFSETQ. The CDR3 length is 14 residues. Input material: PBMCs or T cells enriched from blood (not recorded which). This receptor was taken from a woman aged 18 to 35 who had recovered from COVID-19. The chain links TRBV5-1 to TRBJ1-1; no definite D call. In DNA, the CDR3 is TGCGCCAGCAGCTTGATGGAGGTAGAAGGTGAAGCTTTCTTT. Its translation is CASSLMEVEGEAFF. Full variable domain (remainder filled in from reference TRBV5-1 and TRBJ1-1): KAGVTQTPRYLIKTRGQQVTLSCSPISGHRSVSWYQQTPGQGLQFLFEYFSETQRNKGNFPGRFSGRQFSNSRSEMNVSTLELGDSALYLCASSLMEVEGEAFFGQGTRLTVV.